The 28 T cell receptor beta chains presented below share a single source sample, sequenced in a study of graft-versus-host responses after intestinal transplantation. Repertoires were generated with immunoSEQ multiplex PCR, while TCRdb's copy carries only in-frame clones and drops some. Of about 88,000 clones in the sample, approximately 90% were seen once. Their cognate antigens are unknown. Material: unstimulated CD4+ T cells sorted from spleen or lymph node cells, obtained before transplant. The receptors here all came from a human donor who was the organ donor for an intestinal transplant.

With respect to this clone: Other DNA variants within this sample encode the same CDR3. V is TRBV28 and J is TRBJ2-7; D possibly corresponds to TRBD2 (5 bases). The CDR3 is 19 residues long. V gave up 5 bases and J gave up 0 bases, with 26 bases separating them. The germline CDR1 and CDR2 sequences are MDHEN and SYDVKM. Written as DNA, the CDR3 is TGTGCCAGCAGTCCAATATCGGCCCTACCCGGGGTGGCCTCCTACGAGCAGTACTTC. Translated: CASSPISALPGVASYEQYF.

This clone was recorded a few times. V gene TRBV6-1 combines with J gene TRBJ1-1; possible D gene TRBD1, 6 bases. The CDR3 has 14 residues. Germline V lookup: CDR1 MNHNS, CDR2 SASEGT. V lost 2 bases, J lost 0 bases, and 7 bases lay in between. CDR3 sequence (DNA): TGTGCCAGCAGTGAACAGGGGATGAACACTGAAGCTTTCTTT. Its protein is CASSEQGMNTEAFF.

The chain carries TRBV4-1 and TRBJ1-6, with TRBD1 identical over 8 bases. J was trimmed by 5 bases and V by 0 bases; bases with no gene match: 9. CDR3 length: 18 residues. The germline V gene has CDR1 MGHRA and CDR2 YSYEKL. CDR3 nucleotides: TGCGCCAGCAGCCAAGATACGACAGGGGCATTTCATAATTCACCCCTCCACTTT. Protein sequence: CASSQDTTGAFHNSPLHF.

The CDR3 spells CASSLAGDYNEQFF. As DNA, the CDR3 is TGTGCCAGCAGTCTAGCGGGGGACTACAATGAGCAGTTCTTC. The chain combines TRBV27 with TRBJ2-1, with TRBD2 identical over 10 bases. The J segment lost 3 bases and the V segment lost 5 bases, leaving 1 base of the junction unmatched. Germline lookup yields CDR1 MNHEY and CDR2 SMNVEV (reference sequence). The length of the CDR3 is 14 residues.

The chain carries TRBV29-1 and TRBJ1-1; no reliable D call. With 8 bases removed from V and 0 bases from J, the gap between germline ends came to 13 bases. The CDR3 has 13 amino acids. Germline-derived CDR1 and CDR2 are SQVTM and ANQGSEA. The CDR3 reads CSFIRGLNTEAFF. In DNA, the CDR3 is TGCAGCTTCATTCGAGGCTTGAACACTGAAGCTTTCTTT.

V is TRBV6-7 and J is TRBJ1-2, with D perhaps matching TRBD1 (6 bases). TRBV6-7 has ORF status, its function being uncertain. V dropped 5 bases and J dropped 1 base, with 29 bases sitting between them. The CDR3 has 20 amino acids. The CDR3 coding sequence is TGTGCCAGCAGTCCCCAACCGATCCGACAGGATTTGGACATTAACTATGGCTACACCTTC. Residues: CASSPQPIRQDLDINYGYTF.

The chain has TRBV18 and TRBJ1-2, with a tentative D call TRBD1 (6 bases). Deletions cut 0 bases from V and 7 bases from J, with 12 bases between. Germline V gene sequence: CDR1 KGHSH, CDR2 LQKENI. The CDR3 spans 14 residues. CDR3 DNA sequence: TGTGCCAGCTCACCACCGGACAGATTGGGTGGCTACACCTTC. Protein sequence: CASSPPDRLGGYTF.

The chain carries TRBV5-6 and TRBJ2-3, with D possibly matching TRBD2 (5 bases). Germline V gene sequence: CDR1 SGHDT, CDR2 YYEEEE. The CDR3 is 14 amino acids. V was clipped by 2 bases and J by 0 bases, with 7 bases between them. CDR3 in DNA: TGTGCCAGCAGCTTTCGGACTAGCACAGATACGCAGTATTTT. Protein product: CASSFRTSTDTQYF.

This chain joins TRBV7-9 and TRBJ2-1; 8 bases are shared with TRBD1. Germline CDR1 SEHNR, CDR2 FQNEAQ (reference sequence). CDR3 size: 14 residues. The V gene end was trimmed by 5 bases and the J gene end by 5 bases; junction bases not matched to a gene: 5. This CDR3 reads CASSPDRADNEQFF. The CDR3 coding sequence is TGTGCCAGCAGCCCGGACAGGGCGGACAATGAGCAGTTCTTC.

This chain connects TRBV9 to TRBJ2-2; 7 bases line up with TRBD1. The trim removed 2 bases at V and 7 bases at J, leaving 5 bases unmatched. The germline gives CDR1 SGDLS, CDR2 YYNGEE. CDR3 length equals 14 residues. The CDR3 loop reads CASSVVTGDGELFF. Written as DNA, the CDR3 is TGTGCCAGCAGCGTGGTAACAGGGGACGGGGAGCTGTTTTTT.

This chain uses TRBV18 with TRBJ1-5, with TRBD1 matching over 9 bases. V trimming: 0 bases; J trimming: 9 bases; junction bases outside the gene matches: 3. CDR1 is KGHSH, CDR2 LQKENI, per germline. CDR3 size: 14 residues. CDR3 residues: CASSPPGQGGPQHF. The CDR3 region has the DNA TGTGCCAGCTCACCACCGGGACAGGGCGGGCCCCAGCATTTT.

Regarding this clone: The junction shows a germline mismatch at one end, possibly a read error. The CDR3: CASSPGTGVTGELFF. The CDR3 DNA follows: TGTGCTAGCAGCCCCGGGACAGGCGTCACCGGGGAGCTGTTTTTT. The chain recombines TRBV7-7 with TRBJ2-2, with 8 bases identical to TRBD1. CDR1 is SSHAT, CDR2 FNYEAQ, per germline (reference sequence). This CDR3 comprises 15 residues.

J is TRBJ2-7 and V is TRBV5-5; TRBD2 aligns across 8 bases. Germline trimming cut 4 bases from V and 0 bases from J; bases unmatched to any gene: 3. This CDR3 has 14 residues. The V gene's germline CDR1 is SGHKS and CDR2 YYEKEE (reference sequence). The CDR3 DNA reads TGTGCCAGCAGCCCGAGCGGGAGCTCCTACGAGCAGTACTTC. Its translation is CASSPSGSSYEQYF.

This rearrangement joins TRBV9 to TRBJ2-3, with 9 bases lining up with TRBD1. Losses at the gene ends were 0 bases for V and 5 bases for J; bases not matched to a gene: 4. Germline V lookup: CDR1 SGDLS, CDR2 YYNGEE. CDR3 size: 15 residues. The CDR3 coding sequence is TGTGCCAGCAGCGTAGAGGGGACAGGGTTAGATACGCAGTATTTT. Its protein is CASSVEGTGLDTQYF.

This chain links TRBV27 with TRBJ1-6; D remains ambiguous. This CDR3 spans 14 amino acids. The ends were cut back, 2 bases at V and 3 bases at J, with 5 bases in the middle. The germline V gene has CDR1 MNHEY and CDR2 SMNVEV (reference sequence). The CDR3 protein is CASSLTVYNSPLHF. CDR3 DNA: TGTGCCAGCAGTTTAACGGTCTATAATTCACCCCTCCACTTT.

A single count supports this clone. The gene calls are TRBV19 and TRBJ1-3; D not resolved. The CDR3 covers 16 residues. Trimming removed 3 bases from V and 1 base from J, with 13 bases in between. Germline CDR1 is LNHDA and CDR2 is SQIVND (reference sequence). The CDR3: CASSIRLSTSGNTIYF. The CDR3 nucleotides are TGTGCCAGTAGTATCCGTCTCTCTACTTCTGGAAACACCATATATTTT. Variable domain in full (rest from reference TRBV19 and TRBJ1-3): DGGITQSPKYLFRKEGQNVTLSCEQNLNHDAMYWYRQDPGQGLRLIYYSQIVNDFQKGDIAEGYSVSREKKESFPLTVTSAQKNPTAFYLCASSIRLSTSGNTIYFGEGSWLTVV.

This clone was counted between two and nine times. The chain uses TRBV5-1 and TRBJ2-1; tentatively, D is TRBD2 (5 bases). Germline CDR1 SGHRS, CDR2 YFSETQ. The V end lost 3 bases, the J end lost 8 bases, and 18 bases lay between the germline ends. This CDR3 contains 15 residues. In DNA, the CDR3 is TGCGCCAGCAGCTCCGAGGTAGCGCTAGGCGATGAGCAGTTCTTC. It yields the protein CASSSEVALGDEQFF.

J is TRBJ1-2 and V is TRBV11-3, with a possible D match to TRBD1 (5 bases). V lost 0 bases, J lost 4 bases, and 12 bases lay in between. Germline CDR1 reads SGHNT; CDR2 reads YENEEA. The CDR3 is made up of 15 amino acids. The CDR3 DNA is TGTGCCAGCAGCTTAGATAGCAGGGTGGGCTATGGCTACACCTTC. It encodes CASSLDSRVGYGYTF.

The chain recombines TRBV4-2 with TRBJ2-7; TRBD2 matches 14 bases. J was trimmed by 4 bases and V by 0 bases; bases with no gene match: 2. The CDR3 sequence is 16 residues long. CDR1 LGHNA and CDR2 YNFKEQ come from the germline V gene. The CDR3 spells CASSQDGLAGGYEQYF. The CDR3 bases are TGTGCCAGCAGCCAAGATGGACTAGCGGGGGGTTACGAGCAGTACTTC.

The genes are TRBV28 and TRBJ2-7; 11 positions agree with TRBD1. The CDR3 is made up of 15 amino acids. Trimming at V came to 2 bases and at J to 2 bases, leaving 2 bases not matched to a gene. CDR1 and CDR2 from the germline V gene are MDHEN and SYDVKM. CDR3 region: CASSLPGQGAYEQYF. The CDR3 DNA reads as TGTGCCAGCAGTTTACCGGGACAGGGGGCCTACGAGCAGTACTTC.

The chain employs TRBV29-1 and TRBJ1-1, with no clear D. The CDR3 loop spans 12 amino acids. Trimming removed 3 bases at V and 4 bases at J, with 9 bases between. The germline gives CDR1 SQVTM, CDR2 ANQGSEA. CDR3 nucleotide sequence: TGCAGCGTTGATAACACAGCCACTGAAGCTTTCTTT. This codes for CSVDNTATEAFF.

The rearrangement links TRBV5-4 to TRBJ2-6, with 8 bases that match TRBD2. The V gene end was trimmed by 0 bases and the J gene end by 1 base; junction bases not matched to a gene: 9. The CDR3 length is 19 residues. The germline V gene has CDR1 SGHNT and CDR2 YYREEE (reference sequence). CDR3 loop: CASSLAPGLVYSGANVLTF. The DNA of the CDR3 is TGTGCCAGCAGCTTGGCGCCGGGACTAGTATATTCTGGGGCCAACGTCCTGACTTTC.

A single count supports this clone. The chain uses TRBV18 and TRBJ2-2; TRBD2 might be the D (5 bases). Per the germline V gene, CDR1 is KGHSH and CDR2 is LQKENI. Trimming shortened V by 4 bases and J by 6 bases, and 6 bases separated the two germline ends. The CDR3 consists of 12 residues. The DNA for the CDR3 is TGTGCCAGCTCACTGAGGGCCGGGGAGCTGTTTTTT. Protein sequence: CASSLRAGELFF.

This chain joins TRBV6-5 and TRBJ2-3; a possible D gene is TRBD2 (6 bases). The CDR3 is made up of 15 amino acids. Trimming pared 0 bases from V and 2 bases from J, leaving 9 bases between. The V gene's germline CDR1 is MNHEY and CDR2 SVGAGI. The DNA for the CDR3 is TGTGCCAGCAGTTACTCCGGCGGGGTCACAGATACGCAGTATTTT. Translating it yields CASSYSGGVTDTQYF.

V usage is TRBV30 and J usage is TRBJ2-5; 12 nucleotides line up with TRBD2. The trim removed 5 bases at V and 4 bases at J, leaving 11 bases unmatched. This CDR3 has 16 residues. Germline V gene sequence: CDR1 GTSNPN, CDR2 SVGIG (reference sequence). CDR3 amino acids: CAWPPLAGGPRETQYF. The CDR3 DNA sequence: TGTGCCTGGCCCCCTCTAGCGGGAGGGCCGCGAGAGACCCAGTACTTC.

CDR3 DNA: TGTGCCAGCAGCTTGTGGCAGGGCGAGACCCAGTACTTC. This encodes CASSLWQGETQYF. The chain links TRBV11-3 to TRBJ2-5; D may be TRBD1 (5 bases). This CDR3 comprises 13 residues. The V and J ends lost 3 bases and 5 bases respectively, with 10 bases between them. Looked up from germline, CDR1 is SGHNT and CDR2 is YENEEA.

The chain couples TRBV14 to TRBJ1-1; D unclear. Germline V lookup: CDR1 SGHDN, CDR2 FVKESK. The CDR3 covers 13 residues. V lost 2 bases and J 4 bases, leaving 8 bases between the germline ends. CDR3 nucleotides: TGTGCCAGCAGCCAAATTCTTAGCACTGAAGCTTTCTTT. Translating it yields CASSQILSTEAFF.

V gene TRBV7-3 combines with J gene TRBJ2-3; no clear D gene. Per the germline V gene, CDR1 is SGHTA and CDR2 is FQGTGA. This CDR3 has 12 amino acids. The V and J ends lost 7 bases and 9 bases respectively, with 14 bases between them. CDR3 DNA sequence: TGTGCCAGCACCACATCCTTTCGAACGCAGTATTTT. Translation gives CASTTSFRTQYF.